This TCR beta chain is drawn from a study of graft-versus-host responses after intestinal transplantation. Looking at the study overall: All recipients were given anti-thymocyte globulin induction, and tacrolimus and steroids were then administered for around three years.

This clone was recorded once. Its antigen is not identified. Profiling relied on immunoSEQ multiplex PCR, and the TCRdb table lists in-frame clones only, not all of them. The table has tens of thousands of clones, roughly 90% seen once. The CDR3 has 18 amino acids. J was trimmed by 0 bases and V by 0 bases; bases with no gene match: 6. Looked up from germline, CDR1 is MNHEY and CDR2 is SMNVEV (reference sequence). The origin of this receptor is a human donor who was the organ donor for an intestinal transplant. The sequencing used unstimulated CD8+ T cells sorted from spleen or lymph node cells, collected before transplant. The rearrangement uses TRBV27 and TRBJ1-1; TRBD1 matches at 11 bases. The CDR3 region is CASSLSGGQGAMNTEAFF. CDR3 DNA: TGTGCCAGCAGTTTATCGGGAGGACAGGGGGCCATGAACACTGAAGCTTTCTTT.